This entry lists 28 T cell receptor beta chains sequenced from one sample in a study of T cell repertoires in cytomegalovirus infection. From the reads, TCRdb called clonotypes with MiXCR, one entry per CDR3 protein. This table holds 200,000 to 250,000 distinct CDR3 sequences, about 38% found once. Antigens for these TCRs are unknown. This specimen was CD8+ T cells from cultured PBMCs, taken from culture after CMV antigen stimulation. The source of these receptors is a human donor in good health (CMV status not recorded). Some clones in this sample may be carry-over from other donors' samples.

This clonotype was detected only a few times. The V call is TRBV5-4, the J call TRBJ2-1, with 9 bases identical to TRBD2. V lost 0 bases, J lost 8 bases, and 9 bases stayed unmatched. Germline CDR1 and CDR2: SGHNT and YYREEE (reference sequence). CDR3 length: 16 amino acids. As DNA, the CDR3 is TGTGCCAGCAGCTTGGATGCGGGAGGGCCTTTGGATGAGCAGTTCTTC. Translating gives CASSLDAGGPLDEQFF.

The chain recombines TRBV7-9 with TRBJ2-1; 7 nucleotides agree with TRBD1. There are 12 residues in the CDR3. Germline V gene data show CDR1 as SEHNR and CDR2 as FQNEAQ (reference sequence). After removal of 11 bases from V and 8 bases from J, the junction contained 9 bases not matched to a gene. The CDR3 DNA follows: TGTGCCTCGCAGGGGGAAGCAGATGAGCAGTTCTTC. Residues: CASQGEADEQFF.

The sample holds a few counts of this clonotype. The V gene is TRBV7-9, the J gene TRBJ1-2, with no clear D. V shed 2 bases and J shed 1 base, with 8 bases lying between them. From germline, CDR1 is SEHNR and CDR2 FQNEAQ (reference sequence). This CDR3 contains 14 residues. CDR3 in amino acids: CASSLSRINYGYTF. DNA of the CDR3: TGTGCCAGCAGCTTAAGCCGGATTAACTATGGCTACACCTTC.

In its sample, this clonotype was seen many times. This chain joins TRBV7-2 and TRBJ2-7; D may be TRBD1 or TRBD2 (5 bases each). Germline-derived CDR1 and CDR2 are SGHTA and FQGNSA. This CDR3 region has 14 residues. V dropped 5 bases and J dropped 1 base, with 12 bases sitting between them. The CDR3, as DNA: TGTGCCAGCAGCCCCGACTGGGGGTCCTACGAGCAGTACTTC. Protein product: CASSPDWGSYEQYF.

The chain recombines TRBV27 with TRBJ1-5, with TRBD1 as a possible D gene (5 bases). CDR1 is MNHEY, CDR2 SMNVEV, per germline (reference sequence). CDR3 length: 14 residues. V lost 2 bases, J lost 4 bases, and 9 bases lay in between. The CDR3 is CASSLGARNQPQHF. CDR3 in DNA: TGTGCCAGCAGTTTAGGGGCGAGAAATCAGCCCCAGCATTTT.

There are a few counts of this clonotype. The gene calls are TRBV27 and TRBJ2-1; TRBD2 is a possible D gene (5 bases). V was shortened by 5 bases and J by 7 bases, with 15 bases between the two germline ends. The germline CDR1 and CDR2 sequences are MNHEY and SMNVEV (reference sequence). The length of the CDR3 is 14 residues. The CDR3 DNA follows: TGTGCCAGCAGTCCCGGCGGGCTGGGGAATGAGCAGTTCTTC. This codes for CASSPGGLGNEQFF.

This chain connects TRBV11-1 to TRBJ2-1; D may match TRBD1 or TRBD2 (6 bases each). Looked up from germline, CDR1 is SGHAT and CDR2 is FQDESV (reference sequence). V lost 7 bases, J lost 8 bases, and 18 bases lay in between. The CDR3 sequence is 14 residues long. The CDR3 reads CASTSRYGGDEQFF. DNA of the CDR3: TGTGCCAGCACCTCTCGCTACGGGGGCGATGAGCAGTTCTTC.

This clonotype was observed a few times. V usage is TRBV12-3 or TRBV12-4 and J usage is TRBJ1-2; D ambiguous. The CDR3 has 16 amino acids. Deletions cut 5 bases from V and 1 base from J, with 17 bases between. The CDR3 spells CASSAPDRLNNYGYTF. CDR3 sequence (DNA): TGTGCCAGCAGTGCCCCCGATAGATTAAATAACTATGGCTACACCTTC.

CDR3 DNA: TGTGCCAGCAGCTTAAGACCGGGACAGACTTACTACGAGCAGTACTTC. Translation gives CASSLRPGQTYYEQYF. The chain carries TRBV11-2 and TRBJ2-7; 7 nucleotides match TRBD1. Unmatched junction bases numbered 10, after V lost 2 bases and J lost 3 bases. Germline-derived CDR1 and CDR2 are SGHAT and FQNNGV. The CDR3 sequence is 16 residues long. Drawing the rest from reference TRBV11-2 and TRBJ2-7, the complete variable domain is EAGVAQSPRYKIIEKRQSVAFWCNPISGHATLYWYQQILGQGPKLLIQFQNNGVVDDSQLPKDRFSAERLKGVDSTLKIQPAKLEDSAVYLCASSLRPGQTYYEQYFGPGTRLTVT.

The V and J genes are TRBV20-1 and TRBJ2-2, with 9 bases aligning to TRBD1. Germline-derived CDR1 and CDR2 are DFQATT and SNEGSKA (reference sequence). The CDR3 is made up of 16 amino acids. V lost 6 bases to trimming and J lost 3 bases; unmatched junction nucleotides: 11. CDR3 DNA: TGCAGTGCGCCAAGGGACAGGGCTCTTTACACCGGGGAGCTGTTTTTT. Its translation is CSAPRDRALYTGELFF.

The genes are TRBV12-3 or TRBV12-4 and TRBJ1-2; 9 bases agree with TRBD1. The CDR3 has 16 residues. V gave up 5 bases and J gave up 0 bases; unmatched junction bases: 7. CDR3 nucleotide sequence: TGTGCCAGCAGTCCGGGACAGGGAACCACTAACTATGGCTACACCTTC. It is translated as CASSPGQGTTNYGYTF.

The V call is TRBV7-6, the J call TRBJ1-1; D remains unclear. This CDR3 is 16 amino acids long. CDR1 is SGHVS, CDR2 FNYEAQ, per germline. Trimming took off 5 bases at V and 1 base at J, with 17 bases between the two ends. The CDR3 DNA reads TGTGCCAGCAGCCCCCGGGTAGGAACCTCGAACACTGAAGCTTTCTTT. Translation gives CASSPRVGTSNTEAFF.

This clonotype was found many times. In nucleotides, the CDR3 is TGTGCCAGCAGCGTTAGCCTGAACACTGAAGCTTTCTTT. It translates to CASSVSLNTEAFF. The chain links TRBV12-3 or TRBV12-4 to TRBJ1-1, with D uncertain. The CDR3 sequence is 13 residues long. The V end lost 6 bases, the J end lost 0 bases, and 8 bases lay between the germline ends.

This clonotype has a handful of counts. The chain joins TRBV7-9 to TRBJ2-1, with no clear D. Germline lookup yields CDR1 SEHNR and CDR2 FQNEAQ (reference sequence). The CDR3 extends over 14 amino acids. Trimming removed 0 bases from V and 6 bases from J, with 9 bases in between. The CDR3 DNA reads as TGTGCCAGCAGCTTAGCGGCCCCTTTCAATGAGCAGTTCTTC. Translating gives CASSLAAPFNEQFF. Full variable domain (missing parts from reference TRBV7-9 and TRBJ2-1): DTGVSQNPRHKITKRGQNVTFRCDPISEHNRLYWYRQTLGQGPEFLTYFQNEAQLEKSRLLSDRFSAERPKGSFSTLEIQRTEQGDSAMYLCASSLAAPFNEQFFGPGTRLTVL.

This clonotype was counted once. The chain employs TRBV3-1 and TRBJ1-1, with D unresolved. Per germline, CDR1 LGHDT and CDR2 YNNKEL (reference sequence). Trimming shortened V by 0 bases and J by 7 bases, and 15 bases separated the two germline ends. This CDR3 has 15 amino acids. The CDR3 DNA follows: TGTGCCAGCAGCCAAGATGGGGTTATTGGCAATGAAGCTTTCTTT. Its protein product is CASSQDGVIGNEAFF.

This clonotype was found a few times. The chain employs TRBV7-6 and TRBJ2-3, with TRBD1 matching 9 bases. Losses at the gene ends were 3 bases for V and 4 bases for J; bases not matched to a gene: 11. The CDR3 covers 17 residues. Germline CDR1 SGHVS, CDR2 FNYEAQ. CDR3 loop: CASSLTGTGYVADTQYF. In nucleotides, the CDR3 is TGTGCCAGCAGCTTGACCGGGACAGGGTATGTTGCAGATACGCAGTATTTT.

The chain is built from TRBV5-6 and TRBJ1-2, with D possibly TRBD1 on 6 matching bases. Trimming left V 3 bases short and J 3 bases short, with 21 bases between. Per the germline V gene, CDR1 is SGHDT and CDR2 is YYEEEE. The CDR3 is 17 amino acids. CDR3 DNA: TGTGCCAGCAGCTGGGGGAGTACAGGGAGATCGGACTATGGCTACACCTTC. Translated, it gives CASSWGSTGRSDYGYTF.

This clonotype was observed a few times. The chain is built from TRBV7-2 and TRBJ2-1; possibly TRBD2 for D (5 bases). Germline assignment: CDR1 SGHTA and CDR2 FQGNSA. The CDR3 contains 13 residues. Trimming took off 0 bases at V and 8 bases at J, with 8 bases between the two ends. The CDR3 region is CASSLALADEQFF. CDR3 nucleotides: TGTGCCAGCAGCTTAGCTCTAGCCGATGAGCAGTTCTTC.

This clonotype occurred a few times. The V call is TRBV7-9, the J call TRBJ2-7, with D possibly matching TRBD1 (5 bases). V lost 4 bases and J lost 5, with 21 bases in between. CDR3 length equals 16 residues. Germline CDR1 is SEHNR and CDR2 is FQNEAQ (reference sequence). The CDR3 nucleotides are TGTGCCAGCAGCTCAGCCATCCGGCAGGGCGACCACGAGCAGTACTTC. Its translation is CASSSAIRQGDHEQYF.

The CDR3 DNA reads TGTGCCAGCAGCGGCGACAGGGTCCCCTATGGCTACACCTTC. It codes for CASSGDRVPYGYTF. The chain uses TRBV9 and TRBJ1-2; TRBD1 aligns across 7 bases. The V gene's germline CDR1 is SGDLS and CDR2 YYNGEE. The ends lost 3 bases at V and 4 bases at J; junction bases unmatched: 6. This CDR3 is built from 14 residues.

This clonotype was picked up a small number of times. The chain is built from TRBV6-1 and TRBJ2-1; 15 bases line up with TRBD2. Germline loops: CDR1 MNHNS, CDR2 SASEGT. V was clipped by 5 bases and J by 0 bases; unmatched bases: 8. The length of the CDR3 is 19 residues. CDR3 DNA: TGTGCCAGCAGTTTGGGACTAGCGGGAGGAGCTAGCTCCTACAATGAGCAGTTCTTC. It encodes CASSLGLAGGASSYNEQFF.

The J gene is TRBJ2-2, the V gene TRBV6-2 or TRBV6-3; the D is unclear. The germline V gene encodes CDR1 MNHEY and CDR2 SVGEGT. CDR3 length equals 12 residues. Trimming pared 6 bases from V and 6 bases from J, leaving 8 bases between. The CDR3 region has the DNA TGTGCCAGCAGCCGGTCAGCCGGGGAGCTGTTTTTT. It specifies CASSRSAGELFF.

As concerns this clonotype: At one of its ends the junction is not consistent with the germline gene, which may arise from a read error. This chain joins TRBV12-3 or TRBV12-4 and TRBJ1-2; D is undetermined. This CDR3 is built from 14 residues. The CDR3 sequence: CASSPNRSPYGYTF. The DNA for the CDR3 is TGTGCAAGCAGTCCGAACCGGTCCCCTTATGGCTACACCTTC.

This clonotype was observed a few times. The chain combines TRBV12-3 or TRBV12-4 with TRBJ1-6, with D maybe TRBD1 (5 bases). The CDR3 is 14 residues long. Trimming removed 4 bases from V and 8 bases from J, with 12 bases in between. CDR3 in amino acids: CASSYRDGYSPLHF. The DNA of the CDR3 is TGTGCCAGCAGTTACCGGGACGGTTATTCACCCCTCCACTTT.

This clonotype was detected many times. The V and J genes are TRBV7-8 and TRBJ2-3; 12 nucleotides agree with TRBD2. The V and J ends lost 5 bases and 1 base, in that order; junction bases with no gene match: 10. The CDR3 has 18 residues. Germline V gene data show CDR1 as SGHVS and CDR2 as FQNEAQ. CDR3 in amino acids: CASSIRLAGASGTDTQYF. In DNA form, the CDR3 reads TGTGCCAGCAGCATCAGACTAGCGGGGGCCTCAGGCACAGATACGCAGTATTTT.

This chain uses TRBV19 with TRBJ1-1; maybe TRBD1 (6 bases). Germline V gives CDR1 LNHDA, CDR2 SQIVND (reference sequence). V was cut by 3 bases and J by 3 bases, with 20 bases left in between. The CDR3 length is 17 residues. The CDR3, as DNA: TGTGCCAGTAGTATGCTACAGGGAAGGAGCTGGGACACTGAAGCTTTCTTT. This sequence encodes CASSMLQGRSWDTEAFF.

This clonotype was observed a handful of times. The chain uses TRBV7-9 and TRBJ2-5, with TRBD2 identical over 9 bases. Germline CDR1 is SEHNR and CDR2 is FQNEAQ (reference sequence). The V gene end was trimmed by 2 bases and the J gene end by 3 bases; junction bases not matched to a gene: 7. CDR3 size: 16 residues. The CDR3 loop is CASSLIDIAGEETQYF. The CDR3, as DNA: TGTGCCAGCAGCTTAATTGACATAGCGGGAGAAGAGACCCAGTACTTC.

The genes are TRBV2 and TRBJ2-1; 8 bases line up with TRBD2. The V and J ends lost 2 bases and 7 bases, in that order; junction bases with no gene match: 13. The CDR3 length is 17 residues. Germline V gene lookup returns CDR1 SNHLY and CDR2 FYNNEI. In DNA form, the CDR3 reads TGTGCCAGCAGTGAAACCCCCAGGCGGGAGGCGGGGAATGAGCAGTTCTTC. Encoded protein: CASSETPRREAGNEQFF.